This TCR beta chain was recovered during a study of breast tumors, draining lymph nodes, adjacent tissues. TCRdb re-called the multiplex PCR reads with MiXCR, one entry per CDR3 protein. The sample has approximately 20,000 distinct CDR3 sequences, roughly 50% seen once. The germline V gene encodes CDR1 SGDLS and CDR2 YYNGEE. This CDR3 has 15 amino acids. Trimming at V came to 4 bases and at J to 2 bases, leaving 5 bases not matched to a gene. This clonotype was recorded once. This chain links TRBV9 with TRBJ2-3, with 9 positions matching TRBD2. The sequence was collected from a female donor with breast cancer. Some clones in this sample may be carry-over from other donors' samples. Sequencing used breast tumor tissue. The CDR3 spells CASSPLAGPTDTQYF. Written as DNA, the CDR3 is TGTGCCAGCAGCCCTCTAGCGGGACCCACAGATACGCAGTATTTT. The complete variable domain, with remaining parts taken from reference TRBV9 and TRBJ2-3, reads DSGVTQTPKHLITATGQRVTLRCSPRSGDLSVYWYQQSLDQGLQFLIQYYNGEERAKGNILERFSAQQFPDLHSELNLSSLELGDSALYFCASSPLAGPTDTQYFGPGTRLTVL.